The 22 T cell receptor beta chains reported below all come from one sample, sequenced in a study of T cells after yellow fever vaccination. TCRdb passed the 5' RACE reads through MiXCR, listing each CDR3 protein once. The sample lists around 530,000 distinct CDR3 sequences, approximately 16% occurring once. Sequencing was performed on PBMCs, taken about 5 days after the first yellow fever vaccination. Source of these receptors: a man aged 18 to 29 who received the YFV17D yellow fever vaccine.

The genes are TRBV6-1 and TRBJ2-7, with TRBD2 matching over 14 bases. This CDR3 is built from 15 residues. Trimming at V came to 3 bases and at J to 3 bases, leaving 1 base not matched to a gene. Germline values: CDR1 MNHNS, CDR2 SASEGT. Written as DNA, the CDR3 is TGTGCCAGCAGTGACGGACTAGCGGGGGGCTACGAGCAGTACTTC. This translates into CASSDGLAGGYEQYF.

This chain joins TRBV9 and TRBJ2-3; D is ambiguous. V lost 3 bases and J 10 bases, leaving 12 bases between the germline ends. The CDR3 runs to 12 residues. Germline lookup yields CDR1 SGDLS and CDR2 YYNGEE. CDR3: CASSGRSVAQYF. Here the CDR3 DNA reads TGTGCCAGCAGCGGGCGGTCGGTGGCGCAGTATTTT.

CDR3 nucleotide sequence: TGCGCCAGCAGCCACCATCGGGCGGGGGGGGTCGTTTTAGATACGCAGTATTTT. It yields the protein CASSHHRAGGVVLDTQYF. The V call is TRBV4-1, the J call TRBJ2-3, with TRBD2 matching 9 bases. This CDR3 is 18 amino acids long. Per the germline V gene, CDR1 is MGHRA and CDR2 is YSYEKL. Trimming at V came to 3 bases and at J to 5 bases, leaving 15 bases not matched to a gene.

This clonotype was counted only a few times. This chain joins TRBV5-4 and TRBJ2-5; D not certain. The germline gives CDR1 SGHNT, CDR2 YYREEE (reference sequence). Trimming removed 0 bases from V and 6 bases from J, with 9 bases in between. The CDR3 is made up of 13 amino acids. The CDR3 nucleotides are TGTGCCAGCAGCTTGGCCGGTATGAAGACCCAGTACTTC. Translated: CASSLAGMKTQYF. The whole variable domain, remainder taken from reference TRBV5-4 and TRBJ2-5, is ETGVTQSPTHLIKTRGQQVTLRCSSQSGHNTVSWYQQALGQGPQFIFQYYREEENGRGNFPPRFSGLQFPNYSSELNVNALELDDSALYLCASSLAGMKTQYFGPGTRLLVL.

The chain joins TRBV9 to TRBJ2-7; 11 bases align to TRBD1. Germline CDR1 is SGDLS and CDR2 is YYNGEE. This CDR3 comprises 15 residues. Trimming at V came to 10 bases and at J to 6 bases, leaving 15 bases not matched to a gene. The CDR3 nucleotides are TGTGCCTCTCCGGGAGGACAGGGGGCAGTAGGCGAGCAGTACTTC. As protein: CASPGGQGAVGEQYF.

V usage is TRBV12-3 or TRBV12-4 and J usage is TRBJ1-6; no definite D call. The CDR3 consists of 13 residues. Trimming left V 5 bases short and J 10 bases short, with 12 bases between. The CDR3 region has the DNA TGTGCCAGCAGTCCCCTCATGGGGTCACCCCTCCACTTT. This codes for CASSPLMGSPLHF.

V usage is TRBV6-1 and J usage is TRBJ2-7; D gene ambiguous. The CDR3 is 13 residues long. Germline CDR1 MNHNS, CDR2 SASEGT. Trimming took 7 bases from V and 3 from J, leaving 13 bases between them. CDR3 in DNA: TGTGCCAGCAAGCAAGGGAACTACTACGAGCAGTACGTC. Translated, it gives CASKQGNYYEQYV.

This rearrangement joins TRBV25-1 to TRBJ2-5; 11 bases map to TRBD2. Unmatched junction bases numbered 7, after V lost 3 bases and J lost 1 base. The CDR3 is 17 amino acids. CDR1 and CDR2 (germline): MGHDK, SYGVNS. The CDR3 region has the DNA TGTGCCAGCAGTGACCCCTCTAGCGGGGGGCCCCAAGAGACCCAGTACTTC. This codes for CASSDPSSGGPQETQYF.

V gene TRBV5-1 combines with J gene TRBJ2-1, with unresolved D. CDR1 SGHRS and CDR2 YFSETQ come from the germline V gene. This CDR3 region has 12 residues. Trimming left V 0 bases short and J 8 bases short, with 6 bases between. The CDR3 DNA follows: TGCGCCAGCAGCTTGGGGGCGGATGAGCAGTTCTTC. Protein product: CASSLGADEQFF.

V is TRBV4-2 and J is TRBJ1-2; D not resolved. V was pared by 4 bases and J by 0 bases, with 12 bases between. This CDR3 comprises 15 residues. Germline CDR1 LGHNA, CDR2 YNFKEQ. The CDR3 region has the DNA TGTGCCAGCAGCCCCCTGGAAGCATCTAACTATGGCTACACCTTC. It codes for CASSPLEASNYGYTF.

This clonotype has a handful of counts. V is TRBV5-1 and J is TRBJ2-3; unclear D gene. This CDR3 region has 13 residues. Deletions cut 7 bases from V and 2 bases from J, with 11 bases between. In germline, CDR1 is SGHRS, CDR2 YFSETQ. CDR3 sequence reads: CASSDGSTDTQYF. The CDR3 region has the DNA TGCGCCAGCTCGGACGGGTCCACAGATACGCAGTATTTT.

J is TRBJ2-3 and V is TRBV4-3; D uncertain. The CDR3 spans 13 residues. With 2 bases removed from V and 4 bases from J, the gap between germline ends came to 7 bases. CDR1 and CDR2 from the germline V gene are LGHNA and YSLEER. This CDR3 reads CASSQYTADTQYF. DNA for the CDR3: TGCGCCAGCAGCCAATACACCGCAGATACGCAGTATTTT.

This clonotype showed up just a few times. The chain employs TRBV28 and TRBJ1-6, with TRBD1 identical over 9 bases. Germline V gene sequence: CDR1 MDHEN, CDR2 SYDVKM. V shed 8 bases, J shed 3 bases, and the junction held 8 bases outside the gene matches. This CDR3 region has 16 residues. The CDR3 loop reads CASGQGSALYNSPLHF. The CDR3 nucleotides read TGTGCCAGCGGACAGGGGTCGGCCCTCTATAATTCACCCCTCCACTTT.

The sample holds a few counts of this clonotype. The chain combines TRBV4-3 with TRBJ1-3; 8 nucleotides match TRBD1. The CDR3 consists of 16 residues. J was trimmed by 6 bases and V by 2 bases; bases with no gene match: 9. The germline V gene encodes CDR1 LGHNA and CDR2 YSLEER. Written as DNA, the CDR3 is TGCGCCAGCAGCCAATATCTTCAGGGGGCTAAAAACACCATATATTTT. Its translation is CASSQYLQGAKNTIYF.

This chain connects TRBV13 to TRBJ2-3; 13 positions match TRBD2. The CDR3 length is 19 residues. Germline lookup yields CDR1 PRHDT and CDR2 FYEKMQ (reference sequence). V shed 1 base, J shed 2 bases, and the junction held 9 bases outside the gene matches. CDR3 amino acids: CASSLVAPGLAGHTDTQYF. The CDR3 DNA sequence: TGTGCCAGCAGCTTAGTTGCACCGGGACTAGCGGGGCACACAGATACGCAGTATTTT.

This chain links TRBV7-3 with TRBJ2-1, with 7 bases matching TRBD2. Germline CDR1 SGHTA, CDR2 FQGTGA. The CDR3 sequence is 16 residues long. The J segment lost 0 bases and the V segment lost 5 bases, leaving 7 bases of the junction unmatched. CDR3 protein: CASSVWGGVSYNEQFF. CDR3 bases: TGTGCCAGCAGCGTCTGGGGGGGGGTCTCCTACAATGAGCAGTTCTTC.

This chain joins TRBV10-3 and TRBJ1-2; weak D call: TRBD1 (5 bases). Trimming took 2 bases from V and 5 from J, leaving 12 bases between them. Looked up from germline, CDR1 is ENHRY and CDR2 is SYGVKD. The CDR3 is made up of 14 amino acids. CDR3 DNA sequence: TGTGCCATCAGTGAGGCCGGGACGATTTATGGCTACACCTTC. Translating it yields CAISEAGTIYGYTF.

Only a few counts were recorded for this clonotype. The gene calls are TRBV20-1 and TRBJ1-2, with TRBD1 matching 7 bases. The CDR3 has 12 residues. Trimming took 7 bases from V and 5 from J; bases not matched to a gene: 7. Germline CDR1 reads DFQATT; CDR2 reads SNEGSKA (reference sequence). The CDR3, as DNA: TGCAGTGGACGACAGGGTGGATATGGCTACACCTTC. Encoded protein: CSGRQGGYGYTF.

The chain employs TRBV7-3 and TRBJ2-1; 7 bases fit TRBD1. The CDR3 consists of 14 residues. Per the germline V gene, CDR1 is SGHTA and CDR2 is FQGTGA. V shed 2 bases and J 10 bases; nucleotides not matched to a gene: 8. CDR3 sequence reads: CASSLGRQGREQFF. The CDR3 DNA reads TGTGCCAGCAGCTTAGGGCGACAGGGCCGGGAGCAGTTCTTC.

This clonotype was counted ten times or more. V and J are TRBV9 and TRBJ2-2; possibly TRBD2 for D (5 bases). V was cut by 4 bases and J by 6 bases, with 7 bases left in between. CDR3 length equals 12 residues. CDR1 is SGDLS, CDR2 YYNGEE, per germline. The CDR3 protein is CASSSSPGELFF. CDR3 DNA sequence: TGTGCCAGCAGCTCTAGCCCCGGGGAGCTGTTTTTT.

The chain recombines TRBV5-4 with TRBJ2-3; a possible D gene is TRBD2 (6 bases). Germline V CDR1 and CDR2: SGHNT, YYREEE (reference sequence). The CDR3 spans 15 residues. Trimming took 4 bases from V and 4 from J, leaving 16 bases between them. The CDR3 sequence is CASSHGRGEADTQYF. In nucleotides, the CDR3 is TGTGCCAGCAGCCATGGACGTGGGGAGGCAGATACGCAGTATTTT. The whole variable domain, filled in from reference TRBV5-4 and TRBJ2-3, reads ETGVTQSPTHLIKTRGQQVTLRCSSQSGHNTVSWYQQALGQGPQFIFQYYREEENGRGNFPPRFSGLQFPNYSSELNVNALELDDSALYLCASSHGRGEADTQYFGPGTRLTVL.

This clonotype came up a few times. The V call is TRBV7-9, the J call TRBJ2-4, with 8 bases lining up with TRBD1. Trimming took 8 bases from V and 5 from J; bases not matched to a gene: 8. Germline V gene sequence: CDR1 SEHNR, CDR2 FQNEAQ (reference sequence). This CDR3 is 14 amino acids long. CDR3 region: CASGPGQGENIQYF. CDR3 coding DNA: TGTGCCAGCGGTCCAGGACAGGGCGAAAACATTCAGTACTTC.